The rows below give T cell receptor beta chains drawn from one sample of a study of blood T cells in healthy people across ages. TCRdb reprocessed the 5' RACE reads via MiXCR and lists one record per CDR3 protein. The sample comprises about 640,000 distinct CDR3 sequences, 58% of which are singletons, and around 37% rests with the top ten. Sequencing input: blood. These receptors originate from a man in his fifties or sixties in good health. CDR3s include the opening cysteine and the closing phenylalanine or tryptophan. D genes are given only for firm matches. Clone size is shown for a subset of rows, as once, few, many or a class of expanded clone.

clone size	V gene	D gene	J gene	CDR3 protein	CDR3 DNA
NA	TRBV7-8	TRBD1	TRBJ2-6	CASSLGQGASPSGANVLTF	TGTGCCAGCAGCTTAGGGCAGGGGGCTTCCCCCTCTGGGGCCAACGTCCTGACTTTC
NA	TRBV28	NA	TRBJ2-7	CASSLDGWSYEQYF	TGTGCCAGCAGTTTAGATGGGTGGTCGTACGAGCAGTACTTC
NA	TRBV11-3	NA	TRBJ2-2	CASSTLGTGELFF	TGTGCCAGCTCTACCCTCGGCACCGGGGAGCTGTTTTTT
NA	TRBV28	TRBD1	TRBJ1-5	CASRSGGWSNQPQHF	TGTGCCAGCAGATCAGGGGGCTGGAGCAATCAGCCCCAGCATTTT
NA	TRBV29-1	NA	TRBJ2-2	CSVASQGVGTGELFF	TGCAGCGTGGCCTCACAGGGAGTGGGCACCGGGGAGCTGTTTTTT
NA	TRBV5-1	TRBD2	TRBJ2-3	CASSFTSGDTDTQYF	TGCGCCAGCAGCTTTACTAGCGGCGACACAGATACGCAGTATTTT
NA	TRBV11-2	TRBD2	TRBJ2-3	CASSFLAGEGADTQYF	TGTGCCAGCAGCTTTCTAGCGGGGGAGGGAGCAGATACGCAGTATTTT
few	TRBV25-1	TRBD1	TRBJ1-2	CASTQGAGYTF	TGTGCCAGCACACAGGGGGCTGGCTACACCTTC
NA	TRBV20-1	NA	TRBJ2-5	CSANPEFQETQYF	TGCAGTGCTAACCCAGAGTTCCAAGAGACCCAGTACTTC
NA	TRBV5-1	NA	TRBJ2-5	CASSASPTAQETQYF	TGCGCCAGCAGCGCCTCCCCGACAGCCCAAGAGACCCAGTACTTC
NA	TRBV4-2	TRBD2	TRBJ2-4	CASSQGERGDNIQYF	TGTGCCAGCAGCCAAGGGGAGCGGGGTGATAACATTCAGTACTTC
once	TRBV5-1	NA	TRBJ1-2	CASSLEGVTHYGYTF	TGCGCCAGCAGCTTGGAAGGGGTCACCCACTATGGCTACACCTTC
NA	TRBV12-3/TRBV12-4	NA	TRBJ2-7	CASSFGSYYEQYF	TGTGCCAGCAGTTTCGGGAGTTACTACGAGCAGTACTTC
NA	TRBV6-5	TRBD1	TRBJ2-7	CASSYGPYRGRYEQYF	TGTGCCAGCAGTTACGGACCCTACAGGGGGCGGTACGAGCAGTACTTC
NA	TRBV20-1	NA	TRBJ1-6	CSASVGYYNSPLHF	TGCAGTGCTAGTGTTGGGTATTACAATTCACCCCTCCACTTT
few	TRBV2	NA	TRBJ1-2	CASRLTQSQYGYTF	TGTGCCAGCAGACTCACCCAGAGTCAATATGGCTACACCTTC
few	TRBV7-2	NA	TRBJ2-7	CASSLAGGERYEQYF	TGTGCCAGCAGCTTAGCGGGGGGAGAACGCTACGAGCAGTACTTC
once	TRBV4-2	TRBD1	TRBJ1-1	CASSQDGAGGTEAFF	TGTGCCAGCAGCCAAGATGGGGCAGGGGGAACTGAAGCTTTCTTT
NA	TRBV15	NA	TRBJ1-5	CSNQPQHF	TGTAGCAATCAGCCCCAGCATTTT
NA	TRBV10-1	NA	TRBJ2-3	CASSPRQGGGTDTQYF	TGCGCCAGCAGCCCACGGCAAGGTGGGGGCACAGATACGCAGTATTTT
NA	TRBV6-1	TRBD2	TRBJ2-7	CASSEAQERGFSYEQYF	TGTGCCAGCAGTGAAGCGCAGGAGCGGGGGTTCTCCTACGAGCAGTACTTC
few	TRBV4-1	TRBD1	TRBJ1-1	CASSQNGGQGAGLNTEAFF	TGCGCCAGCAGCCAAAACGGGGGACAGGGGGCTGGGCTGAACACTGAAGCTTTCTTT
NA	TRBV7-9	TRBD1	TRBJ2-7	CASSLARGTGSYEQYF	TGTGCCAGCAGCTTAGCACGAGGGACAGGGTCCTACGAGCAGTACTTC
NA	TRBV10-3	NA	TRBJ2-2	CAISGAGADTGELFF	TGTGCCATCAGTGGTGCGGGGGCCGACACCGGGGAGCTGTTTTTT
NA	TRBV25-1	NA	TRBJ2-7	CASSWATSYEQYF	TGTGCCAGCAGCTGGGCTACGTCGTACGAGCAGTACTTC
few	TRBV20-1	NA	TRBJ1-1	CSAGPQSAEAFF	TGCAGTGCCGGGCCTCAGAGCGCTGAAGCTTTCTTT
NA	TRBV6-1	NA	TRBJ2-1	CASSERASGLYNEQFF	TGTGCCAGCAGTGAGCGGGCGAGCGGGCTCTACAATGAGCAGTTCTTC